The entry that follows covers one T cell receptor (beta chain) sequence. The antigen is not known. This entry is derived from a study of synovial regulatory T cells in juvenile arthritis. At the level of the study: One patient received methotrexate plus infliximab; one lacked treatment information.

Study-wide results and limits: Largely private between patients, iaTreg TCR repertoires showed partial overlap with synovial Teff and blood CPL repertoires. TCR diversity was lower in inflammation-associated blood Treg cells than in other blood Treg cells.

CDR1 is SGHTA and CDR2 is FQGNSA in the germline V gene. The CDR3 is made up of 15 amino acids. The nucleotide record is missing. Median disease duration was roughly 7 years, range 0.2-19.1. Libraries were prepared by immunoSEQ multiplex PCR; TCRdb keeps only in-frame clonotypes and omits some of them. This sample contains 6,000 or so clones. V gene TRBV7-2 combines with J gene TRBJ2-5; TCRdb's D call of TRBD2 is untestable without DNA. Sequenced: Treg cells from blood. The subset: remaining (HLA-DR-negative) circulating blood Treg cells. This receptor was taken from a donor aged 2-35 years with juvenile idiopathic arthritis. The CDR3 region is CASSWALAREETQYF.